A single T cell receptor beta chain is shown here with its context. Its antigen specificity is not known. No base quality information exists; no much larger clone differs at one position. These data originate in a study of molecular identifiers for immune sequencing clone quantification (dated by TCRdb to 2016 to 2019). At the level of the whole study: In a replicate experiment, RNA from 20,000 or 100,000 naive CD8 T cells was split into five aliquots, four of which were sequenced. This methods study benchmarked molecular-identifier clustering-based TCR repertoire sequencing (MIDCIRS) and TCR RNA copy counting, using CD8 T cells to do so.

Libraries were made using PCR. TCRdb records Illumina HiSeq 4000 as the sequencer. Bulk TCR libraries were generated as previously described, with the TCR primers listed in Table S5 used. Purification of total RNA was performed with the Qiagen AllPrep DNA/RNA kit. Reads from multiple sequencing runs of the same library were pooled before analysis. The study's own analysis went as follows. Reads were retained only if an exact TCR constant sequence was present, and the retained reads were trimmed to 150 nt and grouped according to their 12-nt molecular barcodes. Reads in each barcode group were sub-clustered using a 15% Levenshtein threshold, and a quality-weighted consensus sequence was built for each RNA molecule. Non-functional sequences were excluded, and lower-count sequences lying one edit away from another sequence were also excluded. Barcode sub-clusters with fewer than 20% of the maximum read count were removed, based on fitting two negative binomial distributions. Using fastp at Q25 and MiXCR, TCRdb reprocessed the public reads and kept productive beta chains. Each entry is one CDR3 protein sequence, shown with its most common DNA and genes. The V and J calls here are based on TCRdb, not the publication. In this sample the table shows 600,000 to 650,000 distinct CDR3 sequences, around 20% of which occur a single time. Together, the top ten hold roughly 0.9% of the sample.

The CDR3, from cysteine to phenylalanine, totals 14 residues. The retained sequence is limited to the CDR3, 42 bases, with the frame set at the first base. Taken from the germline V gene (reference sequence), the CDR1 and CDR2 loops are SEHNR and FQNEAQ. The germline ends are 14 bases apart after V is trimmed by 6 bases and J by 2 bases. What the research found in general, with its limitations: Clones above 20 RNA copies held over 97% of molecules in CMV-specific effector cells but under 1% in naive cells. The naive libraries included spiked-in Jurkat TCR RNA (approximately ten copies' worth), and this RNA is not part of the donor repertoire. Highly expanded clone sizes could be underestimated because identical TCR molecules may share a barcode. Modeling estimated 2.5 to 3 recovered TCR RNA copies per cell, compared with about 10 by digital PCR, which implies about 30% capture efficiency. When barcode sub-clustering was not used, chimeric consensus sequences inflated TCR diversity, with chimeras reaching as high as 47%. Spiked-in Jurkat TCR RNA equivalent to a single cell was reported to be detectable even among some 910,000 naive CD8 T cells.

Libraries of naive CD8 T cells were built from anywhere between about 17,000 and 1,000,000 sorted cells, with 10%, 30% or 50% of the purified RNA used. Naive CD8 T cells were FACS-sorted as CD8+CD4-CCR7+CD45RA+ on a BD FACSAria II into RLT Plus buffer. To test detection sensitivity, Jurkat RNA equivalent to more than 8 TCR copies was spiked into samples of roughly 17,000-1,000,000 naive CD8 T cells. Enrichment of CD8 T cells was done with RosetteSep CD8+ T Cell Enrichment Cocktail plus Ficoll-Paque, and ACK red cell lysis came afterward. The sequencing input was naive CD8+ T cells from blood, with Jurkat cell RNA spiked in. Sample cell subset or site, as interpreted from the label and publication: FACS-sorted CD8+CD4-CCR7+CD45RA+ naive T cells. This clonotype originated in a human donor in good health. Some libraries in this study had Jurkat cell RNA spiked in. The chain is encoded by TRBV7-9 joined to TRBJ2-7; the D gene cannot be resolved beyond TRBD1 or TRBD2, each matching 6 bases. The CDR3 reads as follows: CASSRGTQPYEQYF. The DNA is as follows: TGTGCCAGCAGTCGCGGGACACAACCCTACGAGCAGTACTTC.